This entry concerns a single T cell receptor beta chain. Per the original data handling: Reference gene primer amplification gave estimated nucleated cell counts. Profiling relied on immunoSEQ multiplex PCR, and the TCRdb table lists in-frame clones only, not all of them. D and trimming were read from the DNA, whereas the V and J calls and clone size are those reported in that table. The sample gives 100,000 to 150,000 clones, approximately 89% of which show up once; 10% is in the top ten. The data derive from a study of blood T cell repertoires in COVID-19. As for the study in general: The study drew acute and convalescent COVID-19 samples from the United States, Italy and Spain. PBMCs, B-cell-depleted T cells, or T cells were the source of the cDNA or gDNA that made up the material.

J lost 6 bases, V lost 6 bases, and 10 bases had no gene match. The CDR3 length is 16 residues. CDR1 is SGHDT and CDR2 is YYEEEE in the germline V gene. This receptor was identified in a middle-aged man with acute or convalescent COVID-19. The chain links TRBV5-6 to TRBJ2-2; 11 bases match TRBD1. Sequences were obtained from peripheral blood. CDR3 DNA sequence: TGTGCCAGCACTTCCTTCGCGGGACAGGGGGCCGGGGAGCTGTTTTTT. Amino acid sequence: CASTSFAGQGAGELFF.